The 14 T cell receptor beta chains below were found in one sample sequenced in a study of T cells in Graves' hyperthyroidism and ophthalmopathy. Amplified TCR beta CDR3 regions came from RNA transcripts. Using the HTBI primer set, a first-round RT-PCR was run on the TCR CDR3. TCRdb re-derived calls from the multiplex PCR reads in MiXCR, one entry per CDR3 protein. The data show some 510,000 distinct CDR3 sequences, around 21% seen once. The sequencing sample was made of blood. The receptors were gathered from a young man with Graves' hyperthyroidism.

This clonotype was counted many times. The V and J genes are TRBV11-2 and TRBJ2-7, with D possibly matching TRBD2 (5 bases). CDR3 length equals 14 residues. Trimming left V 1 base short and J 4 bases short, with 11 bases between. Germline V gene data show CDR1 as SGHAT and CDR2 as FQNNGV. This chain's CDR3 is CASSLGGFGYEQYF. The CDR3 DNA follows: TGTGCCAGCAGCTTAGGCGGGTTTGGGTACGAGCAGTACTTC.

This clonotype was seen many times. The chain carries TRBV12-3 or TRBV12-4 and TRBJ1-5, with D unresolved. V gave up 1 base and J gave up 11 bases, with 15 bases separating them. CDR3 length equals 14 residues. The CDR3 loop is CASSLGVMGIAQHF. DNA for the CDR3: TGTGCCAGCAGTTTAGGGGTAATGGGGATAGCCCAGCATTTT.

J is TRBJ1-2 and V is TRBV4-1; 8 nucleotides align to TRBD1. CDR1 and CDR2 (germline): MGHRA, YSYEKL. Losses at the gene ends were 5 bases for V and 0 bases for J; bases not matched to a gene: 11. This CDR3 comprises 17 residues. CDR3 amino acids: CASSVRQGASANYGYTF. DNA of the CDR3: TGCGCCAGCAGCGTGCGCCAGGGGGCCTCAGCTAACTATGGCTACACCTTC.

This clonotype was counted many times. This rearrangement joins TRBV9 to TRBJ2-6; D possibly corresponds to TRBD2 (5 bases). CDR1 is SGDLS, CDR2 YYNGEE, per germline. V lost 2 bases, J lost 0 bases, and 6 bases lay in between. CDR3 length equals 15 residues. The CDR3 loop is CASSVGGSGANVLTF. The DNA of the CDR3 is TGTGCCAGCAGCGTCGGAGGCTCTGGGGCCAACGTCCTGACTTTC.

This clonotype was recorded a few times. A much larger clonotype is one base distant, so this may be a read error. The V and J genes are TRBV15 and TRBJ2-7; 9 nucleotides agree with TRBD1. Germline V gives CDR1 LNHNV, CDR2 YYDKDF (reference sequence). The CDR3 extends over 14 amino acids. As DNA, the CDR3 is TGTGTCACCAGCACACAGGGGGCCTCCTACGAGCAGTACTTC. The encoded protein is CVTSTQGASYEQYF.

This clonotype was found many times. The chain uses TRBV2 and TRBJ2-3; D is possibly TRBD1 or TRBD2 (5 bases each). Germline V CDR1 and CDR2: SNHLY, FYNNEI. The CDR3 runs 12 residues. Trimming left V 3 bases short and J 4 bases short, with 5 bases between. CDR3 DNA: TGTGCCAGCAGTGAGGGGGCAGATACGCAGTATTTT. It encodes CASSEGADTQYF.

This clonotype was recorded at least ten times. This sequence joins TRBV12-3 or TRBV12-4 and TRBJ1-5; TRBD1 is a possible D gene (6 bases). V was clipped by 3 bases and J by 6 bases, with 15 bases between them. The CDR3 loop spans 15 amino acids. The CDR3 bases are TGTGCCAGCAGTTTGGGGGCAGGGACGGGTCAGCCCCAGCATTTT. Translation: CASSLGAGTGQPQHF.

A single count supports this clonotype. This chain joins TRBV2 and TRBJ2-2, with D unresolved. CDR3 length: 14 residues. Trimming removed 5 bases at V and 3 bases at J, with 10 bases between. Germline V gene data show CDR1 as SNHLY and CDR2 as FYNNEI. In nucleotides, the CDR3 is TGTGCCAGCAGTCCTAGACGTTACACCGGGGAGCTGTTTTTT. It encodes CASSPRRYTGELFF.

At least ten counts were recorded for this clonotype. The chain is built from TRBV6-1 and TRBJ1-2, with 12 bases aligning to TRBD1. Germline CDR1 reads MNHNS; CDR2 reads SASEGT. V shed 6 bases and J 6 bases; nucleotides not matched to a gene: 8. The CDR3 loop spans 15 amino acids. For the CDR3, the DNA is TGTGCCAGCAGCCCATTCGGGACAGGGGGCGATGGCTACACCTTC. Translated, it gives CASSPFGTGGDGYTF.

This sequence joins TRBV7-9 and TRBJ1-5; the D gene is possibly TRBD1 (5 bases). V shed 3 bases and J shed 5 bases, with 20 bases lying between them. CDR3 length: 17 amino acids. CDR1 is SEHNR and CDR2 is FQNEAQ in the germline V gene (reference sequence). The CDR3 is CASSFRKGGTVDQPQHF. The DNA of the CDR3 is TGTGCCAGCAGCTTCAGAAAGGGCGGGACGGTCGATCAGCCCCAGCATTTT.

The rearrangement joins TRBV12-5 to TRBJ1-5; D ambiguous. The length of the CDR3 is 21 residues. Trimming removed 6 bases from V and 2 bases from J, with 32 bases in between. The germline V gene encodes CDR1 LGHNT and CDR2 FRNRAP. CDR3 residues: CASGPRHDCPFGLDGNQPQHF. CDR3 bases: TGTGCTAGTGGCCCCAGACATGACTGCCCGTTCGGGTTGGATGGCAATCAGCCCCAGCATTTT.

At least ten counts were recorded for this clonotype. The genes are TRBV30 and TRBJ1-1, with 9 bases fitting TRBD1. The CDR3 has 12 amino acids. J was trimmed by 6 bases and V by 4 bases; bases with no gene match: 3. Germline CDR1 is GTSNPN and CDR2 is SVGIG (reference sequence). The CDR3 sequence: CAWNRGRAEAFF. CDR3 in DNA: TGTGCCTGGAACAGGGGGCGCGCTGAAGCTTTCTTT.

This clonotype was counted at least ten times. The V gene is TRBV7-9, the J gene TRBJ1-2; tentatively, D is TRBD1 (6 bases). Germline V gives CDR1 SEHNR, CDR2 FQNEAQ (reference sequence). The length of the CDR3 is 13 residues. V was cut by 6 bases and J by 6 bases, with 14 bases left in between. The DNA for the CDR3 is TGTGCCAGCAGTCATTCGGACAGTCATGGCTACACCTTC. This gives the protein CASSHSDSHGYTF.

On this clonotype: A much larger clone sits a single nucleotide away, making a read error possible. The rearrangement links TRBV7-3 to TRBJ2-7, with D possibly being TRBD1 (5 bases). The CDR3 length is 13 residues. Germline CDR1 is SGHTA and CDR2 is FQGTGA. The V gene lost 7 bases and the J gene lost 6 bases, with 16 bases spanning the gap. CDR3 region: CASTLRGSCEQYF. Here the CDR3 DNA reads TGTGCCAGCACCCTTAGGGGCAGCTGCGAGCAGTACTTC.